Detailed here is one T cell receptor beta chain. Mixed chimerism was transient after nonmyeloablative marrow transplants from related graft donors. CDR1 and CDR2 (germline): MNHEY, SVGAGI. The V and J ends lost 2 bases and 2 bases, in that order; junction bases with no gene match: 6. The CDR3 has 15 residues. The protocol was immunoSEQ multiplex PCR, while the TCRdb copy is restricted to in-frame clones and leaves out a portion. Among some 57,000 clones listed, around 90% were seen once. This sample was included in a study of Tregs in tolerant kidney transplant recipients. The sample in question was CD8+ T cells from blood (PBMCs), obtained 24 months after the transplant. The chain has TRBV6-5 and TRBJ2-7; 7 nucleotides match TRBD1. This sequence originates from a human patient who received a combined kidney and bone marrow transplant. Some T cells may have originated in the graft donor. DNA for the CDR3: TGTGCCAGCAGTTACCACCGGGACAGCGCCTACGAGCAGTACTTC. As protein: CASSYHRDSAYEQYF.